This TCR beta chain derives from a study of blood T cell repertoires in COVID-19. Study at large: COVID-19 samples collected from the United States, Italy and Spain covered acute and convalescent phases.

How the authors handled the data: Amplified reference gene primers provided the basis for estimating nucleated cell counts. Measured with immunoSEQ multiplex PCR; TCRdb has only the in-frame clones, and not every one. V, J and clone size were drawn from that table, and D and trimming were deduced from the DNA. This table has about 170,000 clones, around 82% appearing once. The germline V gene encodes CDR1 MNHEY and CDR2 SMNVEV (reference sequence). Trimming at V came to 4 bases and at J to 3 bases, leaving 6 bases not matched to a gene. This CDR3 has 16 residues. Seattle patients were enrolled during active infection and followed longitudinally.

The origin of this receptor is a woman aged 40-49 years with COVID-19, enrolled during active disease. The genes are TRBV27 and TRBJ1-1; 12 bases fit TRBD1. Sequenced: peripheral blood. The CDR3, as DNA: TGTGCCAGCAGTTCTGGGACAGGGGGCCGGTACACTGAAGCTTTCTTT. Encoded protein: CASSSGTGGRYTEAFF.